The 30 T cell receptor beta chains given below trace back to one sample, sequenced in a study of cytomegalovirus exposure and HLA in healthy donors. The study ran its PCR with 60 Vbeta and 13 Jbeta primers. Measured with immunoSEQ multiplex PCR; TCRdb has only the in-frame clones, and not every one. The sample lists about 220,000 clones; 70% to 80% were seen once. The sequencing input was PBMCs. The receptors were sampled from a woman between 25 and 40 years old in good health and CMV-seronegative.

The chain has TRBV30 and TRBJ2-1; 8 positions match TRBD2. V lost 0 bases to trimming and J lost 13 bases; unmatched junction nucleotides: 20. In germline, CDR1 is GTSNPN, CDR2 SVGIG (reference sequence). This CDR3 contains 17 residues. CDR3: CAWSVGLGLGGGGIQFF. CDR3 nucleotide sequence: TGTGCCTGGAGTGTGGGACTAGGACTAGGTGGTGGCGGCATACAGTTCTTC.

The CDR3 here is CASSLSPGYFEAFF. The DNA for the CDR3 is TGTGCCAGCAGCTTGAGTCCGGGGTATTTCGAAGCTTTCTTT. The rearrangement uses TRBV5-4 and TRBJ1-1, with no clear D. V shed 1 base and J shed 8 bases, with 15 bases lying between them. Germline CDR1 is SGHNT and CDR2 is YYREEE (reference sequence). The CDR3 runs to 14 residues.

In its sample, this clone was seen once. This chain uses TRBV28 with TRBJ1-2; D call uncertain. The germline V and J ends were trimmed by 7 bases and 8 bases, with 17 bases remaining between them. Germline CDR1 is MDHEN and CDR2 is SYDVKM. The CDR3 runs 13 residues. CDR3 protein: CASTILKAGGYTF. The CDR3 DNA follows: TGTGCCAGCACCATTCTTAAGGCGGGGGGCTACACCTTC.

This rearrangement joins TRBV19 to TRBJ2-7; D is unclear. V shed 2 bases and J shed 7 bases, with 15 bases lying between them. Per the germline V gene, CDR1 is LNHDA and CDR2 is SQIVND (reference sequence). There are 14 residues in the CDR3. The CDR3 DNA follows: TGTGCCAGTAGTATAAGTCCAACGAGGCAGGAGCAGTACTTC. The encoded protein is CASSISPTRQEQYF.

The chain's CDR3 is CASSLMPSGGTEAFF. The CDR3 DNA reads TGTGCCAGCAGCTTAATGCCGTCGGGGGGGACTGAAGCTTTCTTT. The J gene is TRBJ1-1, the V gene TRBV7-3, with D perhaps matching TRBD1 (5 bases). V lost 1 base and J 5 bases, leaving 14 bases between the germline ends. CDR1 and CDR2 (germline): SGHTA, FQGTGA. The CDR3 has 15 residues.

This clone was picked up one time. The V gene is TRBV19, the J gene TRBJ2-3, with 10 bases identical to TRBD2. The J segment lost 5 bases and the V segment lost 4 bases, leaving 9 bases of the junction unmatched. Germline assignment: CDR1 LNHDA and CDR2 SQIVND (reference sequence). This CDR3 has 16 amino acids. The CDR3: CASSRLSGGRGDTQYF. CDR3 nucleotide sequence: TGTGCCAGTAGTAGACTTAGCGGGGGGAGGGGAGATACGCAGTATTTT.

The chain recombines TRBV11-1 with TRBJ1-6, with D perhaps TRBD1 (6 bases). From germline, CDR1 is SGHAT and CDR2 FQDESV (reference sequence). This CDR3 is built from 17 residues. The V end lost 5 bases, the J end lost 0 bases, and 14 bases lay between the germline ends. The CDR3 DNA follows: TGTGCCAGCAGCCCGGGCAGGGGCTCCTCCTATAATTCACCCCTCCACTTT. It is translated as CASSPGRGSSYNSPLHF.

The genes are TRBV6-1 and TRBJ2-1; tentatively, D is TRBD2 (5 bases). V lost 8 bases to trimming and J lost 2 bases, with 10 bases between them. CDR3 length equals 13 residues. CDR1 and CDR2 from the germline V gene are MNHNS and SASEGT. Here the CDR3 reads CASGEPAYNEQFF. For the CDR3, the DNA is TGTGCCAGCGGGGAGCCAGCCTACAATGAGCAGTTCTTC.

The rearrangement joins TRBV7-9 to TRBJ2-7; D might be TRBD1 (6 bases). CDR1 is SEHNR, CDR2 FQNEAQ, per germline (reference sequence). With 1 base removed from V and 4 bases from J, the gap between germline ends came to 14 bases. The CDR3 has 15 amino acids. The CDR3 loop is CASSLVQGGRYEQYF. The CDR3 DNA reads TGTGCCAGCAGCTTAGTTCAAGGGGGTAGGTACGAGCAGTACTTC.

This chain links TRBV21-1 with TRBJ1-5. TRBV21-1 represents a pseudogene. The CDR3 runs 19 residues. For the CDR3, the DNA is TGTGCCAGCACGGCCGAGGGTTGTCCCGAACCCATTAGCAATCAGCCCCAGCATTTT. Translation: CASTAEGCPEPISNQPQHF.

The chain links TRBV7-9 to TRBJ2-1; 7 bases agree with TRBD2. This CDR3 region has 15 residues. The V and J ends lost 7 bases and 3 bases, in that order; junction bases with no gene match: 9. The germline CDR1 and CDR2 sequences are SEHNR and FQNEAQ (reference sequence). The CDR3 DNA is TGTGCCAGCACCACCTCCGGGAGGCACTACAATGAGCAGTTCTTC. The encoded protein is CASTTSGRHYNEQFF.

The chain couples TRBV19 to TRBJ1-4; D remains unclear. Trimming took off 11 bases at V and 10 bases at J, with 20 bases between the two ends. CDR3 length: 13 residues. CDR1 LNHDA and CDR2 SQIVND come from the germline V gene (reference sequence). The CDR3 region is CASSPAGNGKLFF. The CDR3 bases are TGTGCCTCCTCGCCGGCCGGGAACGGAAAACTGTTTTTT. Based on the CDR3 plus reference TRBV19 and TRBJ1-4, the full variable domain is DGGITQSPKYLFRKEGQNVTLSCEQNLNHDAMYWYRQDPGQGLRLIYYSQIVNDFQKGDIAEGYSVSREKKESFPLTVTSAQKNPTAFYLCASSPAGNGKLFFGSGTQLSVL.

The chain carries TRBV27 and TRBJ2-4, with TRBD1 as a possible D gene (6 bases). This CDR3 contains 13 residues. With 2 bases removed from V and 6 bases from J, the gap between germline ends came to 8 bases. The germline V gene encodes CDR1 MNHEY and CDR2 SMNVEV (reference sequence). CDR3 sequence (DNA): TGTGCCAGCAGTTTAGCGGACAGAAACATTCAGTACTTC. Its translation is CASSLADRNIQYF.

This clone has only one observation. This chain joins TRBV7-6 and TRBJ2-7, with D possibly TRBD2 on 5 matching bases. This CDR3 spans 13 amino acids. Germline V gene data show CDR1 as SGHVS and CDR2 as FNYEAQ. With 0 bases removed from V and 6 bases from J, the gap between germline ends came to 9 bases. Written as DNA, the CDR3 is TGTGCCAGCAGCTTAGCGGGAGAAGGCGAGCAGTACTTC. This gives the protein CASSLAGEGEQYF.

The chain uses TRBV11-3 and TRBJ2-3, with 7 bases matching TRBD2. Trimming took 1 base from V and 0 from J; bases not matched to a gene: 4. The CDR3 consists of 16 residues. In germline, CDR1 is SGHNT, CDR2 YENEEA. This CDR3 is CASSLGGGGSTDTQYF. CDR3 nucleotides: TGTGCCAGCAGCTTAGGAGGCGGGGGAAGCACAGATACGCAGTATTTT.

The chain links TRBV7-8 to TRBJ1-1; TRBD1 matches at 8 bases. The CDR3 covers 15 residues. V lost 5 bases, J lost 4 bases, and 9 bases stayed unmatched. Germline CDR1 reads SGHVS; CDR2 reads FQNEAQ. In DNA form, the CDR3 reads TGTGCCAGCAGCCTCGTCCCAGGGGGCCTCACTGAAGCTTTCTTT. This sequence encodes CASSLVPGGLTEAFF.

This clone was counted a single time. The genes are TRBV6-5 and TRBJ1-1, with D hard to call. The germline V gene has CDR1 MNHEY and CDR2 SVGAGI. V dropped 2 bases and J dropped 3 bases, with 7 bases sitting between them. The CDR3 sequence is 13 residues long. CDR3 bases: TGTGCCAGCAGTTACGTCCGGGACACTGAAGCTTTCTTT. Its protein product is CASSYVRDTEAFF.

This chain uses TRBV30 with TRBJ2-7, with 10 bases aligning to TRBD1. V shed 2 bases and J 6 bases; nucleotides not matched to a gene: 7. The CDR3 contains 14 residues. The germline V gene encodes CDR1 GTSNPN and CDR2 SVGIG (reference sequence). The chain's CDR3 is CAWSLGQGKGEQYF. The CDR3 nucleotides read TGTGCCTGGAGTTTGGGACAGGGGAAGGGCGAGCAGTACTTC. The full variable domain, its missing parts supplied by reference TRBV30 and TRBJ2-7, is SQTIHQWPATLVQPVGSPLSLECTVEGTSNPNLYWYRQAAGRGLQLLFYSVGIGQISSEVPQNLSASRPQDRQFILSSKKLLLSDSGFYLCAWSLGQGKGEQYFGPGTRLTVT.

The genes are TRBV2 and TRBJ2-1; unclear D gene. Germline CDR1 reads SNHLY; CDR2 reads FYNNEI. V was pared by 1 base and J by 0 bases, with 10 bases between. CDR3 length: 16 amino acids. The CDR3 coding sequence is TGTGCCAGCAGTGAAGGGGCTAAGAGCTCCTACAATGAGCAGTTCTTC. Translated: CASSEGAKSSYNEQFF. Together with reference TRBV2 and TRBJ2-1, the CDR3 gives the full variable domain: EPEVTQTPSHQVTQMGQEVILRCVPISNHLYFYWYRQILGQKVEFLVSFYNNEISEKSEIFDDQFSVERPDGSNFTLKIRSTKLEDSAMYFCASSEGAKSSYNEQFFGPGTRLTVL.

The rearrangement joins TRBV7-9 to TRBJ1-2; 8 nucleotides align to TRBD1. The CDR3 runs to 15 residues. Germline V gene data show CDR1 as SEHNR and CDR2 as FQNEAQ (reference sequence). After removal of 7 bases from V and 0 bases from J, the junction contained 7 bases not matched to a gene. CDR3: CASTPPTGANYGYTF. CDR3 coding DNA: TGTGCCAGCACCCCTCCGACAGGGGCTAACTATGGCTACACCTTC. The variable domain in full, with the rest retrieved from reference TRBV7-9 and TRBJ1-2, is DTGVSQNPRHKITKRGQNVTFRCDPISEHNRLYWYRQTLGQGPEFLTYFQNEAQLEKSRLLSDRFSAERPKGSFSTLEIQRTEQGDSAMYLCASTPPTGANYGYTFGSGTRLTVV.

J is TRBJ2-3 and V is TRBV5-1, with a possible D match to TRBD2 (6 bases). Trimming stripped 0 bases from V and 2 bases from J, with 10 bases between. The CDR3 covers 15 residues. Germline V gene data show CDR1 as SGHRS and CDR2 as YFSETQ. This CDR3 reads CASSLELANTDTQYF. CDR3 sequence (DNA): TGCGCCAGCAGCTTGGAACTAGCTAACACAGATACGCAGTATTTT. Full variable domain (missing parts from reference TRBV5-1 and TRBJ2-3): KAGVTQTPRYLIKTRGQQVTLSCSPISGHRSVSWYQQTPGQGLQFLFEYFSETQRNKGNFPGRFSGRQFSNSRSEMNVSTLELGDSALYLCASSLELANTDTQYFGPGTRLTVL.

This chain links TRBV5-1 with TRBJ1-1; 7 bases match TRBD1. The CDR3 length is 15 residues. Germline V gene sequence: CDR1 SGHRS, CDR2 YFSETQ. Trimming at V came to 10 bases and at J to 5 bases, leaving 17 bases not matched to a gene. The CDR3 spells CASQEGQGGRTEAFF. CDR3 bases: TGCGCCTCGCAGGAGGGGCAGGGGGGACGTACTGAAGCTTTCTTT.

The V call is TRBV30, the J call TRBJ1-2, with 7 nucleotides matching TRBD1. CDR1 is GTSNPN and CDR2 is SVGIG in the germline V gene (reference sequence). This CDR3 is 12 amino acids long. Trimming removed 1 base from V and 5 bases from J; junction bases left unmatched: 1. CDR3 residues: CAWSGDRYGYTF. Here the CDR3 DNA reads TGTGCCTGGAGTGGGGACAGATATGGCTACACCTTC. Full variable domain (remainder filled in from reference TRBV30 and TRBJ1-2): SQTIHQWPATLVQPVGSPLSLECTVEGTSNPNLYWYRQAAGRGLQLLFYSVGIGQISSEVPQNLSASRPQDRQFILSSKKLLLSDSGFYLCAWSGDRYGYTFGSGTRLTVV.

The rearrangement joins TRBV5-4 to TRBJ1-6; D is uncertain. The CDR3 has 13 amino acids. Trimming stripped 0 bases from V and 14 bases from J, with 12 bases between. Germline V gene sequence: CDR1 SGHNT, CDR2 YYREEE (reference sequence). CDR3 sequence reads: CASSLAGASTLHF. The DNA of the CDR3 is TGTGCCAGCAGCTTGGCTGGAGCTAGCACCCTCCACTTT.

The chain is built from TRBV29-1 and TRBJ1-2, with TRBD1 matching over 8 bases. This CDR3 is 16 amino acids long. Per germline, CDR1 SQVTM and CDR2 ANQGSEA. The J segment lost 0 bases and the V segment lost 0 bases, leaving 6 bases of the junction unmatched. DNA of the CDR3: TGCAGCGTTGAAGATCTGCCAGGGGGCTCTAACTATGGCTACACCTTC. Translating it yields CSVEDLPGGSNYGYTF.

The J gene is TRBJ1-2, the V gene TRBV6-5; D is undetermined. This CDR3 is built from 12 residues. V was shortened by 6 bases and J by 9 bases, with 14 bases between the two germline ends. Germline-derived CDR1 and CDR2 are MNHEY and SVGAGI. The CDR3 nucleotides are TGTGCCAGCAGCCCTGCCCTGGAGAGCTACACCTTC. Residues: CASSPALESYTF.

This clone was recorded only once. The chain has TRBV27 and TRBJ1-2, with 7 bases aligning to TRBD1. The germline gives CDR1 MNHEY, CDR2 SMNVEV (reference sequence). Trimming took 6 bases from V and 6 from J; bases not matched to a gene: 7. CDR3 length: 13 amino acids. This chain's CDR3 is CASRSTGENGYTF. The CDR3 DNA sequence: TGTGCCAGCAGGAGTACAGGGGAAAATGGCTACACCTTC.

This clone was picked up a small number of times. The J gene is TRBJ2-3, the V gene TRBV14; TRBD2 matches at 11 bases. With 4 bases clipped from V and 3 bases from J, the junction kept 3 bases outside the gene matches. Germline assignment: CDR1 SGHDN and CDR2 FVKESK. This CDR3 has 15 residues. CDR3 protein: CASSRLAGGTDTQYF. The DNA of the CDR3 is TGTGCCAGCAGCCGTCTAGCGGGGGGTACAGATACGCAGTATTTT.

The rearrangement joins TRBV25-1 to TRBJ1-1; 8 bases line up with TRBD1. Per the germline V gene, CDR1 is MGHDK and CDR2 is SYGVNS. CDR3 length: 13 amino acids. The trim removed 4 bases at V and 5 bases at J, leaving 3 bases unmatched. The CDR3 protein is CASSATGATEAFF. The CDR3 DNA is TGTGCCAGCAGTGCGACAGGGGCTACTGAAGCTTTCTTT.

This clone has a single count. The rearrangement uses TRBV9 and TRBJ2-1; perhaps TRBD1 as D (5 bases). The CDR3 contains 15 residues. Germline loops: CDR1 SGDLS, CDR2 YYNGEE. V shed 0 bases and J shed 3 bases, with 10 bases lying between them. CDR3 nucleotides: TGTGCCAGCAGCGTAGACGACAGAAACTACAATGAGCAGTTCTTC. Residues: CASSVDDRNYNEQFF.